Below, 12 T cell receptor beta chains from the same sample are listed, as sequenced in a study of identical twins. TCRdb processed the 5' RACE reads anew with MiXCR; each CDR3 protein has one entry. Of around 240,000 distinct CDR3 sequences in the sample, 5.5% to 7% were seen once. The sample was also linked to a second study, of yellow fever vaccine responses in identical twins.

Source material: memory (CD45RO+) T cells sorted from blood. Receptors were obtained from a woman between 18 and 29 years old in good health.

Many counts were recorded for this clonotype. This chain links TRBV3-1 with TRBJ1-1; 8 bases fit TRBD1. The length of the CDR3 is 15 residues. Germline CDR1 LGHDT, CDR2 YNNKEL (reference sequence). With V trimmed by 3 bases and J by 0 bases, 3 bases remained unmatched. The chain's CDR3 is CASSHRQGLNTEAFF. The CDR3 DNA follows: TGTGCCAGCAGCCACCGACAGGGGCTGAACACTGAAGCTTTCTTT.

Here the CDR3 DNA reads TGTGCCAGCAGTCTAAAACCCGACTCTGGAAACACCATATATTTT. Protein sequence: CASSLKPDSGNTIYF. The chain uses TRBV7-6 and TRBJ1-3; D is ambiguous. Germline values: CDR1 SGHVS, CDR2 FNYEAQ. Trimming pared 6 bases from V and 0 bases from J, leaving 12 bases between. This CDR3 has 15 residues.

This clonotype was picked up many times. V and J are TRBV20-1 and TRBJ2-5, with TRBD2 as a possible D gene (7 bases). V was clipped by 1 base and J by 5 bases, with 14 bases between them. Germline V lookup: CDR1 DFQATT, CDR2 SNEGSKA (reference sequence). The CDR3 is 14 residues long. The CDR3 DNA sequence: TGCAGTGCTAGAGTGGAGGGGGGGTTGGAGACCCAGTACTTC. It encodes CSARVEGGLETQYF.

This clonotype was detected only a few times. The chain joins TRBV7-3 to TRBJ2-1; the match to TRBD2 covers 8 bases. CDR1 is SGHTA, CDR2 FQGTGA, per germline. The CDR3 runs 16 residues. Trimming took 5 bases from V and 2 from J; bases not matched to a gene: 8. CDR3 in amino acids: CASSPYTSGPYNEQFF. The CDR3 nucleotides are TGTGCCAGCAGCCCCTACACTAGCGGACCCTACAATGAGCAGTTCTTC.

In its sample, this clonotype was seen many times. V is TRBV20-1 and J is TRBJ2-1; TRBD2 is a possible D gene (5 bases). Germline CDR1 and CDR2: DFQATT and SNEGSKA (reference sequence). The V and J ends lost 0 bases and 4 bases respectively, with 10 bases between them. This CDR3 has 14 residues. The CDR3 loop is CSARDPSGYNEQFF. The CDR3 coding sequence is TGCAGTGCTAGAGATCCCTCGGGGTACAATGAGCAGTTCTTC.

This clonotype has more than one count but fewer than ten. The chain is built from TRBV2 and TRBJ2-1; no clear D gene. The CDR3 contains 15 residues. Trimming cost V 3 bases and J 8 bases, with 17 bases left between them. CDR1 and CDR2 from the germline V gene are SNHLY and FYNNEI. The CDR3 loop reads CASSDVGLLGDEQFF. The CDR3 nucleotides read TGTGCCAGCAGTGATGTGGGGTTGCTTGGGGATGAGCAGTTCTTC.

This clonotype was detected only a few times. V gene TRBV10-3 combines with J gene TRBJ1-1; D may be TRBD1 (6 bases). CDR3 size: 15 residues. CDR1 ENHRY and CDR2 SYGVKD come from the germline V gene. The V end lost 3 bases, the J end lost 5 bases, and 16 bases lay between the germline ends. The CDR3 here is CAISDPSGAGTEAFF. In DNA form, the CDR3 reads TGTGCCATCAGTGACCCCTCGGGGGCTGGAACTGAAGCTTTCTTT.

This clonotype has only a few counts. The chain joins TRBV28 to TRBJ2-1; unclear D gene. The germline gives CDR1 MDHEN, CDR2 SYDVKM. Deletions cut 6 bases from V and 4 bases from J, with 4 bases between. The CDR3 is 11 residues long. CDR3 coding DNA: TGTGCCAGCAGGCTATACAATGAGCAGTTCTTC. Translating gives CASRLYNEQFF.

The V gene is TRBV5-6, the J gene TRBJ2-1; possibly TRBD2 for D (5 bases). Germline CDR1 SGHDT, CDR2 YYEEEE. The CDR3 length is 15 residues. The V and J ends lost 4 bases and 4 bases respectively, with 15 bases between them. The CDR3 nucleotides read TGTGCCAGCAGCGGCGGGCTTAGCGAGTACAATGAGCAGTTCTTC. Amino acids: CASSGGLSEYNEQFF.

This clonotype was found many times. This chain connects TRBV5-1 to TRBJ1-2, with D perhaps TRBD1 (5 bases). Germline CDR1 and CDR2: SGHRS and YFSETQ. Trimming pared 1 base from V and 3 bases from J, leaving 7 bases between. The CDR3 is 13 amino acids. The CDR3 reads CASSLMGDYGYTF. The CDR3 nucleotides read TGCGCCAGCAGCTTGATGGGGGACTATGGCTACACCTTC.

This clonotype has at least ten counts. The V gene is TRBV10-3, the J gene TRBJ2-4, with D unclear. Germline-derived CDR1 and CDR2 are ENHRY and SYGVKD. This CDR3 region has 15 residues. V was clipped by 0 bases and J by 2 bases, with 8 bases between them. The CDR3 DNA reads TGTGCCATCAGTGAGTCGGGTGTACCCAAAAACATTCAGTACTTC. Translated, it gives CAISESGVPKNIQYF.

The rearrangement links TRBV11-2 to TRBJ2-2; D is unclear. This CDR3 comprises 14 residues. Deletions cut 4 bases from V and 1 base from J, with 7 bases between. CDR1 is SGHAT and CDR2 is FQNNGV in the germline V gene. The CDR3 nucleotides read TGTGCCAGCAGCTCATGGGGGAACACCGGGGAGCTGTTTTTT. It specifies CASSSWGNTGELFF. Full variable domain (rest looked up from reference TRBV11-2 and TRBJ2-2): EAGVAQSPRYKIIEKRQSVAFWCNPISGHATLYWYQQILGQGPKLLIQFQNNGVVDDSQLPKDRFSAERLKGVDSTLKIQPAKLEDSAVYLCASSSWGNTGELFFGEGSRLTVL.